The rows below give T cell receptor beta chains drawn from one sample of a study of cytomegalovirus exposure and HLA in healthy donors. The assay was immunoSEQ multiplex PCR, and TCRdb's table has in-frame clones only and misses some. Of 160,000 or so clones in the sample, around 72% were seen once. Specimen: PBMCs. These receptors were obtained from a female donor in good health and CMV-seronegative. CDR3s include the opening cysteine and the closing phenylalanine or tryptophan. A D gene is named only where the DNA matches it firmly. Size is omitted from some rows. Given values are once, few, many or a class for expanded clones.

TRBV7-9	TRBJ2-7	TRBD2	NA	CASSLEGGRGYEQYF	TGTGCCAGCAGCTTAGAGGGCGGGAGAGGCTACGAGCAGTACTTC
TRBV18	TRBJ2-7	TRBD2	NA	CASSPLPSGGYEQYF	TGTGCCAGCTCACCACTTCCTAGCGGGGGATACGAGCAGTACTTC
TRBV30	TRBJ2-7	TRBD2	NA	CAWSVGLAGSYEQYF	TGTGCCTGGAGTGTAGGCCTAGCGGGGTCCTACGAGCAGTACTTC
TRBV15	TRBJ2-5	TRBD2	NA	CATSRVAGISETQYF	TGTGCCACCAGCAGAGTAGCGGGGATTTCGGAGACCCAGTACTTC
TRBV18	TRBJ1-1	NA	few	CASSGWGGRRLAEAFF	TGTGCCAGCTCGGGATGGGGGGGGCGAAGGCTCGCTGAAGCTTTCTTT
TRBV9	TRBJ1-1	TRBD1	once	CASSVGSTGQAFF	TGTGCCAGCAGCGTAGGGTCGACAGGGCAAGCTTTCTTT
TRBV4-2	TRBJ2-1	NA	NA	CASSQEGATGYNEQFF	TGTGCCAGCAGCCAAGAGGGCGCCACCGGCTACAATGAGCAGTTCTTC
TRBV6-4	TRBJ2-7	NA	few	CASSEWVGPSYEQYF	TGTGCCAGCAGTGAGTGGGTGGGGCCATCCTACGAGCAGTACTTC
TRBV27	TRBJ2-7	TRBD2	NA	CASAPGGSGYEQYF	TGTGCCAGCGCCCCGGGGGGGTCCGGCTACGAGCAGTACTTC
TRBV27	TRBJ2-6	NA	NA	CASSLGLGSGANVLTF	TGTGCCAGCAGTCTGGGACTTGGTTCTGGGGCCAACGTCCTGACTTTC
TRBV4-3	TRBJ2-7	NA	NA	CASSPRAGDMGEQYF	TGCGCCAGCAGCCCGCGGGCAGGTGACATGGGAGAGCAGTACTTC
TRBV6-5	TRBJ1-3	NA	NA	CASSPRLSSGNTIYF	TGTGCCAGCAGTCCCCGACTGAGCTCTGGAAACACCATATATTTT
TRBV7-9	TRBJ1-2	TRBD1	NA	CASSRGQGGSYGYTF	TGTGCCAGCAGCCGGGGACAGGGGGGTAGCTATGGCTACACCTTC
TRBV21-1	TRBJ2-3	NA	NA	CASSKTLPGYSSTNTQYF	TGTGCCAGCAGCAAAACCCTACCGGGATATTCTAGCACAAATACGCAGTATTTT
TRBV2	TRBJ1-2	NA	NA	CAGSGVEYGYTF	TGTGCCGGATCAGGGGTGGAGTATGGCTACACCTTC
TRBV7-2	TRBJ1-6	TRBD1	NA	CASSLGSGQGVYNSPLHF	TGTGCCAGCAGCTTAGGATCGGGACAGGGGGTCTATAATTCACCCCTCCACTTT
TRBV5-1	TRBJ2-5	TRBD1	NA	CASSRNRGLETQYF	TGCGCCAGCAGCAGGAACAGGGGGCTAGAGACCCAGTACTTC
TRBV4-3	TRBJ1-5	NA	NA	CASSQDYPGEDQPQHF	TGCGCCAGCAGCCAAGATTACCCCGGGGAGGATCAGCCCCAGCATTTT
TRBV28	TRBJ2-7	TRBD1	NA	CASREGQGHHEQYF	TGTGCCAGTAGGGAGGGACAGGGCCACCACGAGCAGTACTTC
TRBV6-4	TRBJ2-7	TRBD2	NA	CASARRGGGEQYF	TGTGCCAGCGCTCGACGGGGGGGCGGCGAGCAGTACTTC
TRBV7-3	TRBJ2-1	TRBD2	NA	CASSLGTRNEQFF	TGTGCCAGCAGCTTAGGGACTAGGAATGAGCAGTTCTTC
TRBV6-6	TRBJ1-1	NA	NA	CASRVGATEAFF	TGTGCCAGCAGGGTAGGGGCAACTGAAGCTTTCTTT
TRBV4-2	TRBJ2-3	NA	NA	CASSQEGVDTQYF	TGTGCCAGCAGCCAAGAAGGGGTAGATACGCAGTATTTT
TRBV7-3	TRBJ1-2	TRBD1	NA	CASSEGQGTNYGYTF	TGTGCCAGCAGCGAAGGACAGGGAACTAACTATGGCTACACCTTC
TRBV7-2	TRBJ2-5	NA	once	CASSRVSKETQYF	TGTGCCAGCAGCCGCGTCTCTAAAGAGACCCAGTACTTC
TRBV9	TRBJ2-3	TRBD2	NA	CASSARDYTTDTQYF	TGTGCCAGCAGCGCCCGGGACTATACCACAGATACGCAGTATTTT
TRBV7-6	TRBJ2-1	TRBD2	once	CASSPLAGGPGEQFF	TGTGCCAGCAGCCCCCTAGCGGGGGGGCCGGGTGAGCAGTTCTTC
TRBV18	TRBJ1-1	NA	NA	CASSPRAGWDMNTEAFF	TGTGCCAGCTCACCGAGGGCAGGGTGGGACATGAACACTGAAGCTTTCTTT
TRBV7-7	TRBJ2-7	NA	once	CASSLEESLHEQYF	TGTGCTAGCAGCTTAGAGGAGTCCCTTCACGAGCAGTACTTC
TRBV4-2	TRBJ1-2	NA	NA	CASTWGRAYGYTF	TGTGCCAGCACCTGGGGGCGGGCCTATGGCTACACCTTC
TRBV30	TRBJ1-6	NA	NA	CAWSVAGLNSPLHF	TGTGCCTGGAGTGTAGCAGGCTTAAATTCACCCCTCCACTTT